Listed below are T cell receptor beta chains from one sample, sequenced in a study of coeliac disease. Sequencing was performed with immunoSEQ multiplex PCR; in TCRdb, only in-frame clones are kept and a portion is missing. This repertoire shows around 5,600 clones, roughly 54% found once; its top ten account for roughly 6.7%. The specimen was intraepithelial lymphocytes from the gut. The receptors were sampled from a woman in her thirties with active celiac disease. Both conserved end residues are part of each CDR3. D genes are given only for firm matches. A row's size may be missing; if present it is once, few, many or a size class.

D gene	clone size	CDR3 length	J gene	V gene	CDR3 DNA	CDR3 protein
NA	medium-sized	15	TRBJ1-3	TRBV7-7	TGTGCTAGCAGCTTTGGGCCAGGCCACGAAAACACCATATATTTT	CASSFGPGHENTIYF
NA	NA	16	TRBJ2-5	TRBV6-1	TGTGCCAGCAGTGCGTTCTACCGGGGTTTCCAAGAGACCCAGTACTTC	CASSAFYRGFQETQYF
NA	NA	13	TRBJ1-1	TRBV5-8	TGTGCCAGCAGCTTTTCAGGGGCAACTGAAGCTTTCTTT	CASSFSGATEAFF
NA	NA	12	TRBJ2-7	TRBV7-9	TGTGCCAGCAGCTTCCGCAGCTACGAGCAGTACTTC	CASSFRSYEQYF
NA	few	13	TRBJ1-2	TRBV6-5	TGTGCCAGCAGTGCCGACAGAAACTATGGCTACACCTTC	CASSADRNYGYTF
NA	NA	15	TRBJ2-7	TRBV4-1	TGCGCCAGCAGCCAACAACAGACAGGAACCTACGAGCAGTACTTC	CASSQQQTGTYEQYF
NA	NA	13	TRBJ2-7	TRBV4-1	TGCGCCAGCAGCCGAGACAGCTCCTACGAGCAGTACTTC	CASSRDSSYEQYF
NA	few	16	TRBJ2-2	TRBV18	TGTGCCAGCTCACCGGGCGGCGGGTTAGACACCGGGGAGCTGTTTTTT	CASSPGGGLDTGELFF
NA	few	13	TRBJ2-5	TRBV5-1	TGCGCCAGCAACCAGGGTATCGGAGAGACCCAGTACTTC	CASNQGIGETQYF
NA	NA	14	TRBJ1-6	TRBV7-8	TGTGCCAGCAGCTGGACAGACTATAATTCACCCCTCCACTTT	CASSWTDYNSPLHF
NA	few	14	TRBJ1-1	TRBV5-8	TGTGCCAGCAGTGGGGCCTCGATGAACACTGAAGCTTTCTTT	CASSGASMNTEAFF
NA	once	13	TRBJ1-1	TRBV19	TGTGCCAGTAGTAGATCAGGTGGCACTGAAGCTTTCTTT	CASSRSGGTEAFF
TRBD2	NA	15	TRBJ2-7	TRBV7-2	TGTGCCAGCAGCCCGGGGGGACTAGCCCACTACGAGCAGTACTTC	CASSPGGLAHYEQYF
TRBD2	NA	16	TRBJ2-2	TRBV7-2	TGTGCCAGCAGCTTAGCGTTCGCGGGGGGGACCGGGGAGCTGTTTTTT	CASSLAFAGGTGELFF
TRBD1	large	14	TRBJ2-7	TRBV6-5	TGTGCCAGCAGTTACCGGGACAGGTCCTACGAGCAGTACTTC	CASSYRDRSYEQYF
NA	NA	12	TRBJ1-2	TRBV5-1	TGCGCCAGCAGCTTGGACGGGGTCGGCTACACCTTC	CASSLDGVGYTF
TRBD2	NA	15	TRBJ2-5	TRBV9	TGTGCCAGCAGCTTTGTGGGGGGGTTTGGGGAGACCCAGTACTTC	CASSFVGGFGETQYF
NA	NA	11	TRBJ2-5	TRBV20-1	TGCAGTGCTAGAGAGGAGGAGACCCAGTACTTC	CSAREEETQYF
TRBD1	few	16	TRBJ2-7	TRBV7-8	TGTGCCAGCAGCACACTCACAGGGGTGGTATCCTACGAGCAGTACTTC	CASSTLTGVVSYEQYF
NA	NA	15	TRBJ1-1	TRBV9	TGTGCCAGCAGCACCTGGGGGCAGTTGAACACTGAAGCTTTCTTT	CASSTWGQLNTEAFF
NA	NA	12	TRBJ1-2	TRBV2	TGTGCCAGCAGTGACGGGGGGTATGGCTACACCTTC	CASSDGGYGYTF
NA	NA	14	TRBJ2-5	TRBV7-9	TGTGCCAGCAGCTCCCCACAGGGCTTTGGGACCCAGTACTTC	CASSSPQGFGTQYF
NA	NA	15	TRBJ2-2	TRBV4-2	TGTGCCAGCAGCCAAATACATATAACGAACGGGGAGCTGTTTTTT	CASSQIHITNGELFF
NA	few	12	TRBJ2-7	TRBV6-1	TGTGCCAGCAGATTCAGGGATTACGGGCAGTACTTC	CASRFRDYGQYF
TRBD2	NA	13	TRBJ2-3	TRBV9	TGTGCCAGCAGCGTAGTGGCGGGGGGTACGCAGTATTTT	CASSVVAGGTQYF
TRBD1	NA	15	TRBJ1-2	TRBV2	TGTGCCAGCAGGCCTACAGGGGGCAGTAACTATGGCTACACCTTC	CASRPTGGSNYGYTF
NA	few	13	TRBJ1-5	TRBV29-1	TGCAGCGTTGAACAGGGTAGCAATCAGCCCCAGCATTTT	CSVEQGSNQPQHF
NA	NA	16	TRBJ2-1	TRBV7-2	TGTGCCAGCAGCTTAGTAGGGCGGGGGCCCTACAATGAGCAGTTCTTC	CASSLVGRGPYNEQFF
TRBD1	NA	14	TRBJ2-7	TRBV15	TGTGCCACCCGCCGGGGACAGGGGGCCTACGAGCAGTACTTC	CATRRGQGAYEQYF
NA	NA	11	TRBJ2-7	TRBV11-2	TGTGCCAGCAGCGGCAGGGGCGAGCAGTACTTC	CASSGRGEQYF
NA	NA	16	TRBJ2-5	TRBV5-1	TGCGCCAGCAGCTTGGGCCCCAGGGAAGGGCCGGAGACCCAGTACTTC	CASSLGPREGPETQYF
NA	NA	13	TRBJ1-4	TRBV6-1	TGTGCCAGCAGCGGACACCTTAATGAAAAACTGTTTTTT	CASSGHLNEKLFF
NA	NA	13	TRBJ1-2	TRBV15	TGTGCCACCAGCGCTGACTGGAGGGTAGGCTACACCTTC	CATSADWRVGYTF
TRBD1	NA	12	TRBJ1-2	TRBV2	TGTGCCAGCCGGGACAGGGACCCTTTATGCACCTTC	CASRDRDPLCTF
NA	NA	16	TRBJ2-7	TRBV5-1	TGCGCCAGCAGCTTGGCCGGGCAGGGTTTGTTCAACGAGCAGTACTTC	CASSLAGQGLFNEQYF
TRBD1	once	14	TRBJ1-4	TRBV7-9	TGTGCCATTCAGGGGGCATTAACTAATGAAAAACTGTTTTTT	CAIQGALTNEKLFF
NA	NA	14	TRBJ1-6	TRBV7-9	TGTGCCAGCAGTGACAGGACTGATAATTCACCCCTCCACTTT	CASSDRTDNSPLHF
NA	large	16	TRBJ2-7	TRBV13	TGTGCCAGCAGCCCTGCCCTCGGGGAGATTTCCTACGAGCAGTACTTC	CASSPALGEISYEQYF
TRBD1	few	16	TRBJ1-1	TRBV6-5	TGTGCCAGCAGTTGGGGCCGGACAGGGCCGAACACTGAAGCTTTCTTT	CASSWGRTGPNTEAFF
TRBD1	NA	14	TRBJ2-5	TRBV6-5	TGTGCCAGCAGGTGGGACAGGGCCCAAGAGACCCAGTACTTC	CASRWDRAQETQYF
NA	NA	14	TRBJ2-5	TRBV7-8	TGTGCCAGCAGCCTGGGGCAGGGGTACGAGACCCAGTACTTC	CASSLGQGYETQYF
TRBD1	once	14	TRBJ1-2	TRBV7-9	TGTGCCAGCAGCGCGCGGCGGACAGGAGGCGGCTACACCTTC	CASSARRTGGGYTF
NA	NA	14	TRBJ2-1	TRBV4-1	TGCGCCAGCAGCCCCCGAAGACAGGTCGATGAGCAGTTCTTC	CASSPRRQVDEQFF
NA	few	12	TRBJ2-7	TRBV2	TGTGCCAGCAAACAAGTCCCCTACGAGCAGTACTTC	CASKQVPYEQYF
NA	NA	14	TRBJ2-1	TRBV19	TGTGCCAGTACCCAGGGGACGGGATACAATGAGCAGTTCTTC	CASTQGTGYNEQFF
TRBD1	few	13	TRBJ2-1	TRBV5-1	TGCGCCAGCGCTGGGGCAGGGGGAGATGAGCAGTTCTTC	CASAGAGGDEQFF
TRBD1	medium-sized	14	TRBJ1-2	TRBV30	TGTGCCTGGACTGAATCCGGGACAGATTATGGCTACACCTTC	CAWTESGTDYGYTF
NA	NA	17	TRBJ2-3	TRBV28	TGTGCCAGCAGTTCTTACTTAGGGGTGCAGGGCACAGATACGCAGTATTTT	CASSSYLGVQGTDTQYF
TRBD2	NA	16	TRBJ2-7	TRBV5-4	TGTGCCAGCAGCTCACTAAATCTAGCGGGTGGTTACGAGCAGTACTTC	CASSSLNLAGGYEQYF
TRBD1	NA	15	TRBJ2-3	TRBV5-6	TGTGCCAGCAGCTTGGTGGGACAGGTCACAGATACGCAGTATTTT	CASSLVGQVTDTQYF
TRBD1	NA	17	TRBJ2-2	TRBV5-8	TGTGCCAGCAGCTCGGACAGGGGGGATGCTAACACCGGGGAGCTGTTTTTT	CASSSDRGDANTGELFF
NA	few	16	TRBJ2-3	TRBV10-3	TGTGCCATCAGTGAGTCGTTTAACTACAGCACAGATACGCAGTATTTT	CAISESFNYSTDTQYF
NA	NA	15	TRBJ1-5	TRBV5-8	TGTGCCAGCAGCTGGAGCCAGCTTAGCAATCAGCCCCAGCATTTT	CASSWSQLSNQPQHF
NA	medium-sized	13	TRBJ2-5	TRBV7-9	TGTGCCAGCAGCTTCGCCCTAGAAGAGACCCAGTACTTC	CASSFALEETQYF
NA	once	12	TRBJ2-7	TRBV6-6	TGTGCCAGCAGGGCAGGGGACCACGAGCAGTACTTC	CASRAGDHEQYF
NA	NA	14	TRBJ2-5	TRBV5-5	TGTGCCAGCAGCTTGTTATACATAAAAGAGACCCAGTACTTC	CASSLLYIKETQYF
TRBD2	NA	16	TRBJ2-5	TRBV18	TGTGCCAGCTCACCGCAGGCACTAGCGGAGCAAGAGACCCAGTACTTC	CASSPQALAEQETQYF
NA	NA	15	TRBJ2-7	TRBV6-1	TGTGCCAGCAGTGAAGAAGCAGGGGCGAAGGGCGAGCAGTACTTC	CASSEEAGAKGEQYF
NA	NA	15	TRBJ1-1	TRBV27	TGTGCCAGCAAACTCGGGGGTCCTGCGAACACTGAAGCTTTCTTT	CASKLGGPANTEAFF